This T cell receptor beta chain emerged from a study of blood T cell repertoires in COVID-19. Libraries were prepared by immunoSEQ multiplex PCR; TCRdb keeps only in-frame clonotypes and omits some of them. The table shows 300,000 to 350,000 clones, with about 90% occurring only once. The sequencing sample was made of PBMCs or T cells enriched from blood (not recorded which). The receptor was derived from a woman under 40 who had recovered from COVID-19.

CDR3 loop: CASRGGAESENGYTF. The CDR3, as DNA: TGTGCCAGCCGGGGGGGGGCCGAAAGTGAAAATGGCTACACCTTC. The chain carries TRBV28 and TRBJ1-2, with TRBD1 as a possible D gene (6 bases). Per the germline V gene, CDR1 is MDHEN and CDR2 is SYDVKM. Between the trimmed V and J ends, which lost 8 bases and 6 bases, there was a span of 22 bases. The CDR3 contains 15 residues.